This TCR beta chain was captured by sequencing in a study of beta chain features in type 1 diabetes. Study observations and caveats: There was a moderate but significant shortening of TCRB CDR3s in all four CD4+ subsets of Type 1 diabetes patients.

As regards this clone: Its specificity is not known.

The entirety of the isolated RNA underwent reverse transcription, so expressed TCRB transcripts were sequenced. Sequenced by immunoSEQ multiplex PCR; TCRdb stores in-frame clones only, minus some. The sample lists about 150,000 clones; about 10% were seen once. Germline lookup yields CDR1 WNHNN and CDR2 SYGVQD (reference sequence). V lost 5 bases, J lost 8 bases, and 8 bases stayed unmatched. The CDR3 extends over 13 amino acids. The receptor comes from a woman in her thirties with type 1 diabetes. Sequences were obtained from central memory CD4+ T cells from blood. The chain is built from TRBV10-1 and TRBJ1-1, with 7 bases matching TRBD1. In nucleotides, the CDR3 is TGCGCCAGCAGTAGACAGGGAACAGTCGAAGCTTTCTTT. Translating gives CASSRQGTVEAFF.